The entry below gives a single TCR beta chain sequence along with its context. The sample is drawn from a study of blood T cell repertoires in COVID-19. Study summary: Sites in the United States, Italy and Spain provided acute and convalescent COVID-19 samples. Sources were T cells, B-cell-depleted T cells, or PBMCs; the material itself was cDNA or gDNA.

Trimming took off 5 bases at V and 1 base at J, with 8 bases between the two ends. The CDR3 spans 13 residues. In germline, CDR1 is MNHEY, CDR2 SVGAGI. In the original analysis: It was from reference gene primer amplification that nucleated cell counts were estimated. Measured with immunoSEQ multiplex PCR; TCRdb has only the in-frame clones, and not every one. V, J and clone size are those of that table, while D and trimming were read from the DNA. The repertoire holds more than 95,000 clones, 80% to 90% seen once, with around 3.8% in the top ten. V is TRBV6-5 and J is TRBJ1-1; D might be TRBD1 (5 bases). Sequencing was performed on peripheral blood. The source is a woman aged 55-70 years with acute or convalescent COVID-19. The CDR3 DNA sequence: TGTGCCAGCAGTCTCGGACAGAACACTGAAGCTTTCTTT. Translated: CASSLGQNTEAFF.